The source of this T cell receptor beta chain is a study of control samples from healthy donors and cancer patients (dated by TCRdb to 2020 to 2022). The germline V gene (reference sequence) yields LNHDA for CDR1 and SQIVND for CDR2. Between the V and J ends, shortened by 3 bases and 0 bases respectively, the junction contains 6 bases. From the cysteine up to the phenylalanine, the CDR3 has a length of 15 residues. Only CDR3 DNA remains: 45 bases, in frame from the first base. Library construction relied on the immunoSEQ multiplex PCR assay. TCRdb retrieved this table from immuneACCESS and kept in-frame rearrangements only. Not all clones are present; in checked studies, unresolved V genes account for under half, and no reason is known for the remainder. Counted in this sample were fewer than 200,000 clones; just over 90% of them appeared once. 1.3% to 1.5% of the sample comes from the top ten. Note on this clone: Which antigen it targets is not known. The record has no base qualities; no much larger clone is one base away.

Specimen: blood. The chain couples TRBV19 to TRBJ2-6; there is no confident call for the D gene. The TCR comes from a man younger than 40 in good health. The sequence in DNA is TGTGCCAGTAGTATGACCAGCTCTGGGGCCAACGTCCTGACTTTC. Translated, it reads CASSMTSSGANVLTF.